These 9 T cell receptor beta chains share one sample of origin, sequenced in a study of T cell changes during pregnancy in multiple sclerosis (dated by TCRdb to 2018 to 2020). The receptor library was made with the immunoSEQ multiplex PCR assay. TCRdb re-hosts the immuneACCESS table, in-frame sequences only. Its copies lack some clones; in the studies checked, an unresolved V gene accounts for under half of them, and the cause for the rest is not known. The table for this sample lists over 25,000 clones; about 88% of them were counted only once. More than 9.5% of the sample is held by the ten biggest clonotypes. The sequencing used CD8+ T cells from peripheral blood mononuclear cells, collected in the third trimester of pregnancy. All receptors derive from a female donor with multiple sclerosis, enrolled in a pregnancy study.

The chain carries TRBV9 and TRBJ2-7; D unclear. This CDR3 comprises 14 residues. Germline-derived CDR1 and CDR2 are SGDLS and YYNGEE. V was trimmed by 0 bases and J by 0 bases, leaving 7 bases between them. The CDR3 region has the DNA TGTGCCAGCAGCGTAGGGGCAGTCTCCTACGAGCAGTACTTC. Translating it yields CASSVGAVSYEQYF.

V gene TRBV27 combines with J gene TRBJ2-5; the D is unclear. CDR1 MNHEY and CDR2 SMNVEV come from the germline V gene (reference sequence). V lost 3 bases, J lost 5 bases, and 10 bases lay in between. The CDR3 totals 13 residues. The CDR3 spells CASSFSPAETQYF. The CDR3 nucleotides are TGTGCCAGCAGTTTTAGCCCCGCGGAGACCCAGTACTTC.

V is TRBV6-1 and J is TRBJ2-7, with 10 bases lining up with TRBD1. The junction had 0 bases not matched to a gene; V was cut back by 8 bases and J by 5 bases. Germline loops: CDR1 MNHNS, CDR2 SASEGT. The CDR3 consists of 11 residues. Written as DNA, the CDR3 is TGTGCCAGCGACAGGGGGCACGAGCAGTACTTC. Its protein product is CASDRGHEQYF.

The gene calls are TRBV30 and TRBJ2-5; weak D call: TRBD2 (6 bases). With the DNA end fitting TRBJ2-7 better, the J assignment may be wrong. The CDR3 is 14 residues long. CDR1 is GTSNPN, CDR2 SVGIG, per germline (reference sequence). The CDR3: CAWSAPTSIYEQYF. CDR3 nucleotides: TGTGCCTGGTCGGCTCCCACTAGCATCTACGAGCAGTACTTC.

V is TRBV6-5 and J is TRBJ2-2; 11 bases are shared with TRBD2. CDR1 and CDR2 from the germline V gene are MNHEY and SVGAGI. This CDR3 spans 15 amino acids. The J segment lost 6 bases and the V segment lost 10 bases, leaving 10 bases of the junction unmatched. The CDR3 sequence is CAISPTSGRPGELFF. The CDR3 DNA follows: TGTGCCATCTCGCCTACTAGCGGGAGACCCGGGGAGCTGTTTTTT.

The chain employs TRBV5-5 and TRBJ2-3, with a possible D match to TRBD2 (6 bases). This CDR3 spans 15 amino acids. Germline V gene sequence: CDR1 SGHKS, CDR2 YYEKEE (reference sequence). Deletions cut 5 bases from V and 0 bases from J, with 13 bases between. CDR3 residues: CASSVRGRSTDTQYF. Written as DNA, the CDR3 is TGTGCCAGCAGTGTCCGGGGGAGGAGCACAGATACGCAGTATTTT. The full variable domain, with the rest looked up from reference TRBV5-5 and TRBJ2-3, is DAGVTQSPTHLIKTRGQQVTLRCSPISGHKSVSWYQQVLGQGPQFIFQYYEKEERGRGNFPDRFSARQFPNYSSELNVNALLLGDSALYLCASSVRGRSTDTQYFGPGTRLTVL.

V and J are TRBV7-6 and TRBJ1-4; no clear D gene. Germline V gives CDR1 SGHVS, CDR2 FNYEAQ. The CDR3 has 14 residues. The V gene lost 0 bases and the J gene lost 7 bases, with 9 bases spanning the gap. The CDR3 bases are TGTGCCAGCAGCTTAGCGTGGAGGACTGAAAAACTGTTTTTT. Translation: CASSLAWRTEKLFF.

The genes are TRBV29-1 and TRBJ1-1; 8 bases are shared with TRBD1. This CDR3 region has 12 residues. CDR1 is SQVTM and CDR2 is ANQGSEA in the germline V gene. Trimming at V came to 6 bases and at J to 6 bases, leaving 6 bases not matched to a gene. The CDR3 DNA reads TGCAGCGTCCACCGGGACAGGTCTGAAGCTTTCTTT. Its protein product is CSVHRDRSEAFF. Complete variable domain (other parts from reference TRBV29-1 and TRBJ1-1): SAVISQKPSRDICQRGTSLTIQCQVDSQVTMMFWYRQQPGQSLTLIATANQGSEATYESGFVIDKFPISRPNLTFSTLTVSNMSPEDSSIYLCSVHRDRSEAFFGQGTRLTVV.

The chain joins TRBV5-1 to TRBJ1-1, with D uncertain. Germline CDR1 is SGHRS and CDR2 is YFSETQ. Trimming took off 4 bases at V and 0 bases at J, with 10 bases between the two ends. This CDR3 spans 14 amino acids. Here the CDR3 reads CASSNYLVNTEAFF. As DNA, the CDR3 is TGCGCCAGCAGCAATTACTTGGTGAACACTGAAGCTTTCTTT. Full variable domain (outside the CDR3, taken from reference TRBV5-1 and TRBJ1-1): KAGVTQTPRYLIKTRGQQVTLSCSPISGHRSVSWYQQTPGQGLQFLFEYFSETQRNKGNFPGRFSGRQFSNSRSEMNVSTLELGDSALYLCASSNYLVNTEAFFGQGTRLTVV.